A selection of T cell receptor beta chains follows, all from one sample in a study of TIL therapy for anti-PD-1-resistant metastatic lung cancer. Only in-frame clones appear in the TCRdb table, and some are missing; sequencing was by immunoSEQ multiplex PCR. The sample lists roughly 8,000 clones, 74% occurring once. The source was tumor tissue, collected at baseline. The receptor set was obtained from a person aged 25-80 years with non-small cell lung cancer. Both conserved end residues are part of each CDR3. The order of the fields is V gene, J gene, clone size, D gene, CDR3 DNA, CDR3 protein. D genes are given only for firm matches. Clone size, where shown, is once, few, many, or a class for clones that have expanded.

v_call: TRBV19; j_call: TRBJ2-1; clone_size: .; d_call: TRBD2; cdr3_nt: TGTGCCAGTAGTAAAACTAGCGGGAGTTACAATGAGCAGTTCTTC; cdr3_aa: CASSKTSGSYNEQFF
v_call: TRBV11-3; j_call: TRBJ2-5; clone_size: .; d_call: TRBD1; cdr3_nt: TGTGCCAGCAGCTCCGGGACAGGGGATGGAAAGCAGTACTTC; cdr3_aa: CASSSGTGDGKQYF
v_call: TRBV14; j_call: TRBJ1-3; clone_size: .; d_call: .; cdr3_nt: TGTGCCAGCAGCCAAGATTTGACTCCTGGAAACACCATATATTTT; cdr3_aa: CASSQDLTPGNTIYF
v_call: TRBV30; j_call: TRBJ2-3; clone_size: .; d_call: .; cdr3_nt: TGTGCCTGGAGTGTGTCGGCAGGAGGCGTCGATACGCAGTATTTT; cdr3_aa: CAWSVSAGGVDTQYF
v_call: TRBV5-6; j_call: TRBJ2-1; clone_size: .; d_call: .; cdr3_nt: TGTGCCAGCGGCAAGACGGGTGGTGAGCAGTTCTTC; cdr3_aa: CASGKTGGEQFF
v_call: TRBV4-3; j_call: TRBJ2-6; clone_size: .; d_call: .; cdr3_nt: TGCGCCAGCAGCCAAGAGAGGGGGGCTGGGGCCAACGTCCTGACTTTC; cdr3_aa: CASSQERGAGANVLTF
v_call: TRBV21-1; j_call: TRBJ2-7; clone_size: few; d_call: .; cdr3_nt: TGTGCCAGCAGCACGACCCCGGGACTGGATGACTACGAGCAGTACTTC; cdr3_aa: CASSTTPGLDDYEQYF
v_call: TRBV7-7; j_call: TRBJ2-7; clone_size: .; d_call: TRBD1; cdr3_nt: TGTGCTAGCAGCTTAGGACGCAGACAGGGGAGCTCCTACGAGCAGTACTTC; cdr3_aa: CASSLGRRQGSSYEQYF
v_call: TRBV10-3; j_call: TRBJ2-5; clone_size: .; d_call: .; cdr3_nt: TGTGCCATCAGTGAGTCAGTCAAGGAGACCCAGTACTTC; cdr3_aa: CAISESVKETQYF
v_call: TRBV9; j_call: TRBJ2-1; clone_size: .; d_call: TRBD1; cdr3_nt: TGTGCCAGCAGCGTCCTTGGGACAGGGGCCAACAATGAGCAGTTCTTC; cdr3_aa: CASSVLGTGANNEQFF
v_call: TRBV4-1; j_call: TRBJ2-1; clone_size: .; d_call: TRBD2; cdr3_nt: TGCGCCAGCAGCCAAGCCAGCGGGGATTACAATGAGCAGTTCTTC; cdr3_aa: CASSQASGDYNEQFF
v_call: TRBV30; j_call: TRBJ2-7; clone_size: few; d_call: TRBD2; cdr3_nt: TGTGCCTGGAGTAGCGGGAAGGGCTACGAGCAGTACTTC; cdr3_aa: CAWSSGKGYEQYF
v_call: TRBV27; j_call: TRBJ1-4; clone_size: .; d_call: .; cdr3_nt: TGTGCCAGCAGTGAGGGGGACCCCTTACGTGAAAAACTGTTTTTT; cdr3_aa: CASSEGDPLREKLFF
v_call: TRBV29-1; j_call: TRBJ2-7; clone_size: .; d_call: .; cdr3_nt: TGCAGCGTTGATGACGAAACCTACGAGCAGTACTTC; cdr3_aa: CSVDDETYEQYF
v_call: TRBV7-9; j_call: TRBJ2-3; clone_size: .; d_call: TRBD2; cdr3_nt: TGTGCCAGCAGCCGGACTAGCGGGGGGAGCACAGATACGCAGTATTTT; cdr3_aa: CASSRTSGGSTDTQYF
v_call: TRBV28; j_call: TRBJ1-6; clone_size: few; d_call: TRBD1; cdr3_nt: TGTGCCGCGCACCGGACAGGGAATTCACCCCTCCACTTT; cdr3_aa: CAAHRTGNSPLHF
v_call: TRBV9; j_call: TRBJ2-2; clone_size: .; d_call: .; cdr3_nt: TGTGCCAGCAGCGTTCGATTGGGTCCCGGGGAGCTGTTTTTT; cdr3_aa: CASSVRLGPGELFF
v_call: TRBV28; j_call: TRBJ2-4; clone_size: .; d_call: TRBD2; cdr3_nt: TGTGCCAGCAGTTTCCGGACTAGCGGGGGGCTAGCCAAAAACATTCAGTACTTC; cdr3_aa: CASSFRTSGGLAKNIQYF
v_call: TRBV2; j_call: TRBJ2-5; clone_size: .; d_call: TRBD1; cdr3_nt: TGTGCCAGCAGACCGGGACAGGGGAGTGTGGCTTTTGATTCGGAGACCCAGTACTTC; cdr3_aa: CASRPGQGSVAFDSETQYF
v_call: TRBV7-2; j_call: TRBJ2-1; clone_size: .; d_call: TRBD2; cdr3_nt: TGTGCCAGCAGCTTAGGGGGGGGAGATGAGCAGTTCTTC; cdr3_aa: CASSLGGGDEQFF
v_call: TRBV23-1; j_call: TRBJ1-1; clone_size: .; d_call: TRBD1; cdr3_nt: TGCGCCGCGACAGGGGACTACACTGAAGCTTTCTTT; cdr3_aa: CAATGDYTEAFF
v_call: TRBV19; j_call: TRBJ1-2; clone_size: .; d_call: TRBD1; cdr3_nt: TGTGCCAGTAGTACCGGGACAGACTTGTTCTATGGCTACACCTTC; cdr3_aa: CASSTGTDLFYGYTF
v_call: TRBV7-6; j_call: TRBJ2-1; clone_size: .; d_call: TRBD2; cdr3_nt: TGTGCCAGCAGCCCCACGCGGGGGGGCCTCCATGAGCAGTTCTTC; cdr3_aa: CASSPTRGGLHEQFF
v_call: TRBV10-1; j_call: TRBJ2-1; clone_size: .; d_call: .; cdr3_nt: TGCGCCAGCAGTGAGGTCCAGGGGCATTACAATGAGCAGTTCTTC; cdr3_aa: CASSEVQGHYNEQFF
v_call: TRBV5-5; j_call: TRBJ2-7; clone_size: .; d_call: .; cdr3_nt: TGTGCCAGCAGCGGCAGACTTCCGGGACGGCGCACCTACGAGCAGTACTTC; cdr3_aa: CASSGRLPGRRTYEQYF
v_call: TRBV7-8; j_call: TRBJ2-1; clone_size: .; d_call: .; cdr3_nt: TGTGCCAGCAGCTTATGGAATGAGCAGTTCTTC; cdr3_aa: CASSLWNEQFF
v_call: TRBV5-1; j_call: TRBJ1-1; clone_size: .; d_call: .; cdr3_nt: TGCGCCAGCAGCTTGGCGGCGGGGGAGTCTGAAGCTTTCTTT; cdr3_aa: CASSLAAGESEAFF
v_call: TRBV28; j_call: TRBJ2-3; clone_size: .; d_call: .; cdr3_nt: TGTGCCAGCAGTTTTACTACCACAGATACGCAGTATTTT; cdr3_aa: CASSFTTTDTQYF
v_call: TRBV6-6; j_call: TRBJ1-2; clone_size: .; d_call: .; cdr3_nt: TGTGCCAGCAGCTTCAAGGGTAATGGTGGCTACACCTTC; cdr3_aa: CASSFKGNGGYTF
v_call: TRBV5-6; j_call: TRBJ2-7; clone_size: once; d_call: TRBD2; cdr3_nt: TGTGCCAGCAGCTTAGGGGTTCCTAGCGGGACCTACGAGCAGTACTTC; cdr3_aa: CASSLGVPSGTYEQYF
v_call: TRBV7-2; j_call: TRBJ2-7; clone_size: .; d_call: .; cdr3_nt: TGTGCCAGCAGCTTGATCTCGGTCTACGAGCAGTACTTC; cdr3_aa: CASSLISVYEQYF
v_call: TRBV4-3; j_call: TRBJ1-2; clone_size: .; d_call: .; cdr3_nt: TGCGCCAGCAGCCAAGAGAGGACACTGCAGATGAACAACTATGGCTACACCTTC; cdr3_aa: CASSQERTLQMNNYGYTF
v_call: TRBV30; j_call: TRBJ2-7; clone_size: .; d_call: .; cdr3_nt: TGTGCCTGGAGTGGGGACAATGGGAACGAGCAGTACTTC; cdr3_aa: CAWSGDNGNEQYF
v_call: TRBV6-4; j_call: TRBJ1-5; clone_size: medium-sized; d_call: .; cdr3_nt: TGTGCCAGCACCCCGAGGGGTTATCAGCCCCAGCATTTT; cdr3_aa: CASTPRGYQPQHF
v_call: TRBV29-1; j_call: TRBJ2-1; clone_size: once; d_call: .; cdr3_nt: TGCAGCGTTGAAGGCATCCTATCTTTCAATGAGCAGTTCTTC; cdr3_aa: CSVEGILSFNEQFF
v_call: TRBV11-2; j_call: TRBJ1-2; clone_size: .; d_call: .; cdr3_nt: TGTGCCAGCAGCCTCTATGGGGCGGGCTTCTTCTATGGCTACACCTTC; cdr3_aa: CASSLYGAGFFYGYTF
v_call: TRBV7-2; j_call: TRBJ2-2; clone_size: once; d_call: .; cdr3_nt: TGTGCCAGCAGCTTAGCGACTAGGACGGCCGGGGAGCTGTTTTTT; cdr3_aa: CASSLATRTAGELFF
v_call: TRBV2; j_call: TRBJ2-1; clone_size: .; d_call: TRBD2; cdr3_nt: TGTGCCAGCAGGGCAAGCGGGGACTTCTACAATGAGCAGTTCTTC; cdr3_aa: CASRASGDFYNEQFF
v_call: TRBV28; j_call: TRBJ1-5; clone_size: .; d_call: .; cdr3_nt: TGTGCCAGCAGTTCTCGGTGGGACGTAGAGCATTTT; cdr3_aa: CASSSRWDVEHF
v_call: TRBV27; j_call: TRBJ2-7; clone_size: .; d_call: TRBD1; cdr3_nt: TGTGCCAGCAGTTCTTGGCAGGGACAGATGTCCTACGAGCAGTACTTC; cdr3_aa: CASSSWQGQMSYEQYF
v_call: TRBV9; j_call: TRBJ2-7; clone_size: .; d_call: TRBD2; cdr3_nt: TGTGCCAGCAGCTTAGCGGGGGGGCCCGACGAGCAGTACTTC; cdr3_aa: CASSLAGGPDEQYF
v_call: TRBV5-5; j_call: TRBJ2-1; clone_size: .; d_call: TRBD2; cdr3_nt: TGTGCCAGCAGCTTGGTACTAGCGGGAGGGGGGAATGAGCAGTTCTTC; cdr3_aa: CASSLVLAGGGNEQFF
v_call: TRBV27; j_call: TRBJ1-1; clone_size: .; d_call: .; cdr3_nt: TGTGCCAGCAGTTTCGGGTTTTTGCGGCCCGCTGAAGCTTTCTTT; cdr3_aa: CASSFGFLRPAEAFF
v_call: TRBV9; j_call: TRBJ2-1; clone_size: .; d_call: TRBD2; cdr3_nt: TGTGCCAGCGGGGCGGGGGGAGAGCAGTTCTTC; cdr3_aa: CASGAGGEQFF
v_call: TRBV9; j_call: TRBJ2-5; clone_size: .; d_call: TRBD2; cdr3_nt: TGTGCCAGCAGCCCTGGGCGGCGGGGGAAGCAAGAGACCCAGTACTTC; cdr3_aa: CASSPGRRGKQETQYF
v_call: TRBV10-3; j_call: TRBJ1-5; clone_size: .; d_call: TRBD1; cdr3_nt: TGTGCCATCAGTGTGACAGGGGGCGATCAGCCCCAGCATTTT; cdr3_aa: CAISVTGGDQPQHF
v_call: TRBV18; j_call: TRBJ2-2; clone_size: .; d_call: TRBD2; cdr3_nt: TGTGCCAGCTCAAAGTTACTAGCGGGATCCGCGAACACCGGGGAGCTGTTTTTT; cdr3_aa: CASSKLLAGSANTGELFF
v_call: TRBV7-8; j_call: TRBJ1-3; clone_size: .; d_call: .; cdr3_nt: TGTGCCAGCAGCTTACCCGGGTCCGGAAACACCATATATTTT; cdr3_aa: CASSLPGSGNTIYF